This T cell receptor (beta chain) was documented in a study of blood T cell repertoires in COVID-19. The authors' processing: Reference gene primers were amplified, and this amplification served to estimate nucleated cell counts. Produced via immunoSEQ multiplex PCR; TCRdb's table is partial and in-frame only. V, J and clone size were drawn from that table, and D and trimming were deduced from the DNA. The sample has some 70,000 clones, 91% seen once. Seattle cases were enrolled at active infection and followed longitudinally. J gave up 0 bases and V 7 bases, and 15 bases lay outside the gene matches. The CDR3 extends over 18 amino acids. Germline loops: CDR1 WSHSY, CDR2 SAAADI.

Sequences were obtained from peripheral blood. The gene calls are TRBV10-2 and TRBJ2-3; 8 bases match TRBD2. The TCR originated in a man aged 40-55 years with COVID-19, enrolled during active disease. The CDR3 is CASTPTGLEIGSTDTQYF. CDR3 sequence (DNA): TGCGCCAGCACCCCCACGGGACTAGAGATTGGTAGCACAGATACGCAGTATTTT.